This TCR beta chain was obtained from a study of blood T cell repertoires in COVID-19. Turning to the study itself: Italy, Spain and the United States were the sources of the convalescent and acute COVID-19 samples. PBMCs, B-cell-depleted T cells, or T cells were the source of the cDNA or gDNA that made up the material.

As processed by the authors: Counts of nucleated cells, estimated from reference gene primer amplification, were obtained. Assay used: immunoSEQ multiplex PCR; TCRdb lists only in-frame clones, some missing. The DNA gave D and trimming, while V, J and clone size come from that table. The sample consists of approximately 130,000 clones, 75% to 80% of them appearing once. This CDR3 contains 13 residues. V was cut by 4 bases and J by 4 bases, with 11 bases left in between. V gene TRBV12-3 or TRBV12-4 combines with J gene TRBJ2-7; a possible D gene is TRBD1 (6 bases). This sequence was found in a human donor in a cohort sampled during active COVID-19. Sequenced: peripheral blood. The CDR3 region is CASSSRDIYEQYF. The CDR3 coding sequence is TGTGCCAGCAGTTCCCGGGACATATACGAGCAGTACTTC.